The entry below describes one T cell receptor (beta chain). Its antigen remains unknown. One end of the junction fails to match germline, which may point to a read error. The second PCR ran about 6 to 12 cycles with a sample-barcoded 5' primer and J-beta primers. Any given sample supplied a minimum of 2.5 million CDR3-containing paired-end reads. TCRdb reanalysed the 5' RACE reads using MiXCR and keeps one entry per CDR3 protein. The sample yields about 1.4 million distinct CDR3 sequences, roughly 60% seen once. Germline V gene sequence: CDR1 LNHNV, CDR2 YYDKDF (reference sequence). The CDR3 spans 14 residues. Each sample yielded at least 6 micrograms of PBMC total RNA. This sample was taken from a study of blood T cells in healthy people across ages. Study-wide findings and caveats: Long-lived donors had more naive CD4+ cells and higher diversity than aged donors.

The V gene is TRBV15, the J gene TRBJ1-2; a possible D gene is TRBD1 (5 bases). The sequencing sample was made of blood. The sequence was collected from a young man in good health. The CDR3 sequence is CAASRDQLRGGYTF. DNA for the CDR3: TGTGCCGCCAGCAGAGATCAACTACGGGGCGGCTACACCTTC.